This entry is about one T cell receptor (beta chain). Clinical history reported by participants formed the basis on which cohorts were assigned. TCRdb's table, derived via immunoSEQ multiplex PCR, lists solely in-frame clones and lacks some. The data show about 480,000 clones, approximately 86% seen once. The CDR3 sequence is 15 residues long. Germline CDR1 SGHVS, CDR2 FQNEAQ. Losses at the gene ends were 1 base for V and 4 bases for J; bases not matched to a gene: 3. This sample was included in a study of blood T cell repertoires in COVID-19. The chain joins TRBV7-8 to TRBJ2-1; TRBD2 matches 8 bases. The TCR originated in a woman aged 55 to 70 who had recovered from COVID-19. The specimen was PBMCs or T cells enriched from blood (not recorded which). The CDR3 DNA follows: TGTGCCAGCAGCTTAGTGAGCGGGGGATACAATGAGCAGTTCTTC. It is translated as CASSLVSGGYNEQFF.